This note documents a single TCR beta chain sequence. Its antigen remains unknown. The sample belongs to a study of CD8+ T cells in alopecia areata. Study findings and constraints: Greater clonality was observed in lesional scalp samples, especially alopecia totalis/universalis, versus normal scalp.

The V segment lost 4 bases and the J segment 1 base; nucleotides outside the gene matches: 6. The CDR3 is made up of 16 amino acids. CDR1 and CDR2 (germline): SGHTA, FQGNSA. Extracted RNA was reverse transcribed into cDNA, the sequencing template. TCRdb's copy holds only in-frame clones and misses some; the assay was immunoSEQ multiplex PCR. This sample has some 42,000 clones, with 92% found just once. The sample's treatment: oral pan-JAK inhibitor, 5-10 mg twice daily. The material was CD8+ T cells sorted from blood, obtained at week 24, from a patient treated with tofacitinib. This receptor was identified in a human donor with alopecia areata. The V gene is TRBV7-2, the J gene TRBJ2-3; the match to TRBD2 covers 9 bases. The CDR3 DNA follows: TGTGCCAGCAGCTCTCTAGCGGGGACACGCACAGATACGCAGTATTTT. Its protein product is CASSSLAGTRTDTQYF.